Shown below are 3 T cell receptor beta chains from a single sample sequenced in a study of CD8 T cells in Susac syndrome. Random hexamers were used to reverse transcribe 0.5 to 1 ug of RNA. TCRdb reprocessed the immunoSEQ multiplex PCR reads with MiXCR, giving one entry per CDR3 protein. Of around 150,000 distinct CDR3 sequences listed, approximately 95% were seen once; the top ten hold roughly 0.14%. Sample: CD4+ T cells from PBMCs. These receptors all stem from a human donor with Susac syndrome.

This chain connects TRBV20-1 to TRBJ1-2, with no clear D. V was clipped by 0 bases and J by 8 bases, with 13 bases between them. This CDR3 has 13 residues. Germline CDR1 is DFQATT and CDR2 is SNEGSKA (reference sequence). As DNA, the CDR3 is TGCAGTGCTAGAGATACCCGAAGGGAGGGCTACACCTTC. This translates into CSARDTRREGYTF.

The chain has TRBV20-1 and TRBJ1-1, with a weak D call TRBD1 (5 bases). The CDR3 loop spans 14 amino acids. The V end lost 3 bases, the J end lost 2 bases, and 13 bases lay between the germline ends. Looked up from germline, CDR1 is DFQATT and CDR2 is SNEGSKA (reference sequence). CDR3 protein: CSASSGTANTEAFF. CDR3 bases: TGCAGTGCTAGTTCCGGGACGGCCAACACTGAAGCTTTCTTT.

The gene calls are TRBV5-1 and TRBJ1-6; the D is unclear. The length of the CDR3 is 13 residues. Trimming shortened V by 4 bases and J by 7 bases, and 9 bases separated the two germline ends. The germline CDR1 and CDR2 sequences are SGHRS and YFSETQ. The DNA of the CDR3 is TGCGCCAGCAGCCCTCCGGAGAATTCACCCCTCCACTTT. Residues: CASSPPENSPLHF.